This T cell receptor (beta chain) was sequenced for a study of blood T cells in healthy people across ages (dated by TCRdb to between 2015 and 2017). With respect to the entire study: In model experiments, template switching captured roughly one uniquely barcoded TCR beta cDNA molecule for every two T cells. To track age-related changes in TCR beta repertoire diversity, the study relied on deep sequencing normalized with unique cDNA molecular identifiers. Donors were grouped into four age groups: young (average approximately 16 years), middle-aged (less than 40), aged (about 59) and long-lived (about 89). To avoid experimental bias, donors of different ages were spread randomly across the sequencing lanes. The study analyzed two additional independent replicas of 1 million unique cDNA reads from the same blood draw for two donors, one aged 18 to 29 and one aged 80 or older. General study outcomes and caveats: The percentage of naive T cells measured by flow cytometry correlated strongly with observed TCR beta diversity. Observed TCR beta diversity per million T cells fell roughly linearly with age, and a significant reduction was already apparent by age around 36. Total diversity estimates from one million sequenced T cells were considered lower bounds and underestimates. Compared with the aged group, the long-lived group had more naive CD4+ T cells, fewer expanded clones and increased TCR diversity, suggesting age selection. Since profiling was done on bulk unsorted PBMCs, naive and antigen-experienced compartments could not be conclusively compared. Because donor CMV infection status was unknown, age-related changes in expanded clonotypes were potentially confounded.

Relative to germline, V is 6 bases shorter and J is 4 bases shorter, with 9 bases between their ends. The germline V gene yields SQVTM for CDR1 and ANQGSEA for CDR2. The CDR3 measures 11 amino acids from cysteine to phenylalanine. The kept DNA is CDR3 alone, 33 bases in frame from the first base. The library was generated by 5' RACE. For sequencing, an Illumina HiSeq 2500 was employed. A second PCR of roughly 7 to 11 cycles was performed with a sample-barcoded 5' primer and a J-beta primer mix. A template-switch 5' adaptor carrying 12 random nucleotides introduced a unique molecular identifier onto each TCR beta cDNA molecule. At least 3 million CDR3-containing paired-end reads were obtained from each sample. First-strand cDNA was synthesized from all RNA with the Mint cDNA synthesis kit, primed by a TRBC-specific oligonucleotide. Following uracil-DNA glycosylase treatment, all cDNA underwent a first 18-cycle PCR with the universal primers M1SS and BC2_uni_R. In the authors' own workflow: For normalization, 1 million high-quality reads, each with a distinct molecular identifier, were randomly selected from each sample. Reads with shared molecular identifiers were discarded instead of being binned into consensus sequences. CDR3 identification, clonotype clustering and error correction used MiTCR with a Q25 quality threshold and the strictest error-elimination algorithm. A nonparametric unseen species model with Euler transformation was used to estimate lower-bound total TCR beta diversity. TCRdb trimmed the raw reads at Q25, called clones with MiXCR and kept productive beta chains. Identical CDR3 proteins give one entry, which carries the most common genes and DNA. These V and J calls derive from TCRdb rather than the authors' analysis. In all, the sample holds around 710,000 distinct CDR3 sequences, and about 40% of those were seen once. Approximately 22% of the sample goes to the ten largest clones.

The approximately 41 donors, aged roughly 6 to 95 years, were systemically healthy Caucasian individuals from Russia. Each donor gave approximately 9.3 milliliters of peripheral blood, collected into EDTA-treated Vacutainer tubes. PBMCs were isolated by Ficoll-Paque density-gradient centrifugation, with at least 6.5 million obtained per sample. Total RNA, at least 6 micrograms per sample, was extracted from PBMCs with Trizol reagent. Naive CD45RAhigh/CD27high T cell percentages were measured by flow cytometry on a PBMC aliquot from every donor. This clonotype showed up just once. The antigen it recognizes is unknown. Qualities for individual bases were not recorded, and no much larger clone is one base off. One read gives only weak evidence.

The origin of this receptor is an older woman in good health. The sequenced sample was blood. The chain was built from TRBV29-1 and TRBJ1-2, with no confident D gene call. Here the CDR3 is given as CSVGGIYGYTF. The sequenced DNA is TGCAGCGTGGGTGGGATCTATGGCTACACCTTC.